The T cell receptor beta chain under discussion was sequenced for a study of blood T cell repertoires in COVID-19. Study background: Samples representing acute and convalescent COVID-19 were sourced from the United States, Italy and Spain.

Individuals aged about 18 to 90 years were recruited from around 22 US areas. In the authors' workflow: Reference gene primer amplification yielded estimated nucleated cell counts. Sequencing used immunoSEQ multiplex PCR; TCRdb keeps in-frame clones, though not all of them. V and J calls and clone size follow that table, whereas D and trimming were derived from the DNA. Among under 350,000 clones, 65% to 90% were seen once, and the ten largest hold roughly 4.2%. The CDR3 spans 15 residues. The junction had 12 bases not matched to a gene; V was cut back by 8 bases and J by 5 bases. Germline-derived CDR1 and CDR2 are MNHEY and SVGAGI.

The source material was PBMCs or T cells enriched from blood (not recorded which). The chain joins TRBV6-5 to TRBJ2-5, with 9 bases lining up with TRBD1. This TCR came from a middle-aged woman with acute COVID-19. As DNA, the CDR3 is TGTGCCAGCTATGAACCGGGACAGGGTAAGGAGACCCAGTACTTC. The encoded protein is CASYEPGQGKETQYF.